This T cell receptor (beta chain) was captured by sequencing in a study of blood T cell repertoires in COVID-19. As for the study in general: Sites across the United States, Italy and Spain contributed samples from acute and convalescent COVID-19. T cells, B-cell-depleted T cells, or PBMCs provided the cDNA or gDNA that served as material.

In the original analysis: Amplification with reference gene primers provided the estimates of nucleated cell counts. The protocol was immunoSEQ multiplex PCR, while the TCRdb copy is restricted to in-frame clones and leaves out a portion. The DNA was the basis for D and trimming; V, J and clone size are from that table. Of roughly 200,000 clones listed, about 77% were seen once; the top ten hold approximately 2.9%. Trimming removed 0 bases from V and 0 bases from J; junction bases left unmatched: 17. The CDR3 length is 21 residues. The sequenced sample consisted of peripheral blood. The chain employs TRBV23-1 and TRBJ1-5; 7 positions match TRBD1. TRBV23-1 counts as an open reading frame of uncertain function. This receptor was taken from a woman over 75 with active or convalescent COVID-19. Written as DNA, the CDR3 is TGCGCCAGCAGTCAATCCCCCCCTTTGACAGGGTGGGGGTATAGCAATCAGCCCCAGCATTTT. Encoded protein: CASSQSPPLTGWGYSNQPQHF.